These 16 T cell receptor beta chains were sequenced from one sample in a study of immune characterization of retroperitoneal liposarcoma. TCRdb re-analysed the PCR reads in MiXCR, keeping a single row per CDR3 protein. The repertoire has roughly 12,000 distinct CDR3 sequences, approximately 28% of them found once; the top ten carry about 9%. Sequencing input: tumor tissue. The receptors originated from a female donor with retroperitoneal liposarcoma.

This clonotype has at least ten counts. The CDR3 region has the DNA TGTGCCAGCAGTTACGGGAGACTAGCGGGAGGGTACAATGAGCAGTACTTC. Encoded protein: CASSYGRLAGGYNEQYF. The rearrangement links TRBV6-6 to TRBJ2-1, with TRBD2 matching 14 bases. The J call may be wrong; the DNA end is better matched by TRBJ2-7. The length of the CDR3 is 17 residues. The germline CDR1 and CDR2 sequences are MNHNY and SVGAGI (reference sequence).

The table lists this clonotype with a few counts. This chain joins TRBV11-2 and TRBJ2-1; the match to TRBD2 covers 7 bases. V was clipped by 1 base and J by 9 bases; unmatched bases: 3. Germline V gives CDR1 SGHAT, CDR2 FQNNGV. The CDR3 totals 13 residues. DNA of the CDR3: TGTGCCAGCAGCTTAGGGGAGGGGAGTGAGCAGTTCTTC. Protein sequence: CASSLGEGSEQFF. Complete variable domain (other parts from reference TRBV11-2 and TRBJ2-1): EAGVAQSPRYKIIEKRQSVAFWCNPISGHATLYWYQQILGQGPKLLIQFQNNGVVDDSQLPKDRFSAERLKGVDSTLKIQPAKLEDSAVYLCASSLGEGSEQFFGPGTRLTVL.

This clonotype is labeled medium-sized (0.01 to 0.1%). This rearrangement joins TRBV6-1 to TRBJ2-5, with TRBD2 identical over 9 bases. Germline V lookup: CDR1 MNHNS, CDR2 SASEGT. The CDR3 has 14 amino acids. V trimming: 4 bases; J trimming: 2 bases; junction bases outside the gene matches: 2. CDR3 sequence: CASSGAGGQETQYF. CDR3 DNA: TGTGCCAGCAGTGGGGCGGGAGGGCAAGAGACCCAGTACTTC.

Comment on this clonotype: Germline is not matched at one junction end, which may reflect a read error. This chain connects TRBV4-1 to TRBJ2-4, with 12 bases lining up with TRBD2. Germline CDR1 and CDR2: MGHRA and YSYEKL. CDR3 length: 16 residues. This chain's CDR3 is CASSPRTSGDNNEQYF. The CDR3 nucleotides are TGTGCCAGCAGCCCCCGGACTAGCGGGGACAACAATGAGCAGTACTTC.

The chain is built from TRBV6-5 and TRBJ2-5; 7 bases are a match to TRBD2. V shed 0 bases and J 3 bases; nucleotides not matched to a gene: 1. Germline CDR1 is MNHEY and CDR2 is SVGAGI. This CDR3 contains 14 residues. The CDR3 loop is CASSYSSGKETQYF. CDR3 nucleotide sequence: TGTGCCAGCAGTTACTCCAGCGGGAAAGAGACCCAGTACTTC.

The genes are TRBV7-8 and TRBJ2-1; 7 bases align to TRBD1. CDR1 and CDR2 (germline): SGHVS, FQNEAQ. J gave up 4 bases and V 0 bases, and 6 bases lay outside the gene matches. The CDR3 runs to 16 residues. In DNA, the CDR3 is TGTGCCAGCAGCTTAGCGGGCAGGGGGTCGTACAATGAGCAGTTCTTC. Translated, it gives CASSLAGRGSYNEQFF.

Sample share makes this clonotype medium-sized. The rearrangement uses TRBV6-1 and TRBJ2-2; the D is unclear. V lost 7 bases and J lost 3, with 15 bases in between. The CDR3 loop spans 15 amino acids. The germline V gene has CDR1 MNHNS and CDR2 SASEGT. CDR3 sequence: CASINTGRDTGELFF. DNA for the CDR3: TGTGCCAGCATTAATACCGGCCGCGACACCGGGGAGCTGTTTTTT.

This clonotype was counted only a few times. V and J are TRBV10-2 and TRBJ2-7; D may be TRBD2 (6 bases). This CDR3 comprises 14 residues. CDR1 and CDR2 from the germline V gene are WSHSY and SAAADI. V lost 7 bases, J lost 0 bases, and 13 bases lay in between. As DNA, the CDR3 is TGCGCCAGCACCGAGGACTACCCCTCCTACGAGCAGTACTTC. As protein: CASTEDYPSYEQYF.

This clonotype was observed a few times. This chain links TRBV6-5 with TRBJ2-6; D is undetermined. CDR3 length equals 17 residues. CDR1 and CDR2 (germline): MNHEY, SVGAGI. V lost 2 bases and J 0 bases, leaving 11 bases between the germline ends. Written as DNA, the CDR3 is TGTGCCAGCAGTTACGGGCAGTCCCACTCTGGGGCCAACGTCCTGACTTTC. Protein: CASSYGQSHSGANVLTF.

This clonotype was counted a few times. V gene TRBV11-1 combines with J gene TRBJ2-1; D is uncertain. Germline V lookup: CDR1 SGHAT, CDR2 FQDESV (reference sequence). V lost 4 bases, J lost 9 bases, and 13 bases lay in between. The CDR3 is 13 amino acids. Here the CDR3 DNA reads TGTGCCAGCAGCTCGGTATCACCGGGTGAGCAGTTCTTC. Residues: CASSSVSPGEQFF. The variable domain in full, completed from reference TRBV11-1 and TRBJ2-1, reads EAEVAQSPRYKITEKSQAVAFWCDPISGHATLYWYRQILGQGPELLVQFQDESVVDDSQLPKDRFSAERLKGVDSTLKIQPAELGDSAMYLCASSSVSPGEQFFGPGTRLTVL.

In its sample, this clonotype is medium-sized. The chain recombines TRBV7-2 with TRBJ2-1; 8 bases fit TRBD2. The germline V gene encodes CDR1 SGHTA and CDR2 FQGNSA. The CDR3 loop spans 15 amino acids. V was pared by 7 bases and J by 10 bases, with 15 bases of the junction left unmatched. The CDR3 region is CASNPGGTITYEQFF. The CDR3 DNA reads as TGTGCCAGCAATCCGGGGGGGACCATAACCTACGAGCAGTTCTTC.

The chain is built from TRBV5-4 and TRBJ2-1, with TRBD2 matching 16 bases. The CDR3 consists of 17 residues. Germline CDR1 and CDR2: SGHNT and YYREEE (reference sequence). With 3 bases clipped from V and 1 base from J, the junction kept 1 base outside the gene matches. The CDR3 loop reads CASSSGLAGGSYNEQFF. In nucleotides, the CDR3 is TGTGCCAGCAGCTCGGGACTAGCGGGGGGGTCCTACAATGAGCAGTTCTTC.

A remark on this clonotype: A much larger clone differs from this one at a single base, so this may be a read error. The CDR3 does not close with the conserved phenylalanine or tryptophan, likely indicating a read error. The genes are TRBV6-6 and TRBJ1-2, with unresolved D. Germline-derived CDR1 and CDR2 are MNHNY and SVGAGI (reference sequence). The CDR3 extends over 14 amino acids. The V end was cut by 0 bases, the J end by 7 bases, with 12 bases between. The CDR3 DNA reads as TGTGCCAGCAGTTACTCCGGGGAGGCGGGTGGCTACACCCTC. Protein product: CASSYSGEAGGYTL.

This clonotype was observed at least ten times. The genes are TRBV7-6 and TRBJ2-3, with 11 bases that match TRBD2. The J segment lost 1 base and the V segment lost 5 bases, leaving 8 bases of the junction unmatched. CDR1 and CDR2 (germline): SGHVS, FNYEAQ. This CDR3 spans 17 amino acids. The CDR3 DNA follows: TGTGCCAGCAGCATTAGCGGGGGGGCCGGTGGCACAGATACGCAGTATTTT. Amino acid sequence: CASSISGGAGGTDTQYF. Looking up the rest from reference TRBV7-6 and TRBJ2-3 gives the full variable domain: GAGVSQSPRYKVTKRGQDVALRCDPISGHVSLYWYRQALGQGPEFLTYFNYEAQQDKSGLPNDRFSAERPEGSISTLTIQRTEQRDSAMYRCASSISGGAGGTDTQYFGPGTRLTVL.

The chain couples TRBV7-8 to TRBJ1-2; D might be TRBD1 (6 bases). Germline CDR1 is SGHVS and CDR2 is FQNEAQ. This CDR3 region has 15 residues. With 5 bases removed from V and 5 bases from J, the gap between germline ends came to 18 bases. CDR3 protein: CASSDVPRDNYGYTF. The CDR3, as DNA: TGTGCCAGCAGCGACGTACCCCGGGACAATTATGGCTACACCTTC.

This clonotype has just a few counts. The gene calls are TRBV12-5 and TRBJ2-6; 7 bases map to TRBD1. There are 20 residues in the CDR3. J gave up 0 bases and V 4 bases, and 15 bases lay outside the gene matches. Germline V gene sequence: CDR1 LGHNT, CDR2 FRNRAP. Here the CDR3 reads CASGSPSRDRPNSGANVLTF. In DNA form, the CDR3 reads TGTGCTAGTGGTTCGCCTAGTCGGGACAGACCGAACTCTGGGGCCAACGTCCTGACTTTC.